The 25 T cell receptor beta chains below were found in one sample sequenced in a study of T cells in Graves' hyperthyroidism and ophthalmopathy. Researchers took RNA transcripts and amplified the TCR beta CDR3 regions from them. The TCR CDR3 first-round RT-PCR relied on the HTBI primer set. TCRdb re-called the multiplex PCR reads with MiXCR, one entry per CDR3 protein. The sample records roughly 500,000 distinct CDR3 sequences, about 46% being singletons. Sequenced: peripheral blood or thyroid tissue (not recorded which). The receptor set was obtained from an adult woman with Graves' disease, either hyperthyroidism or ophthalmopathy (not recorded which).

The V gene is TRBV5-6, the J gene TRBJ1-1; D remains ambiguous. The germline V gene encodes CDR1 SGHDT and CDR2 YYEEEE. V shed 0 bases and J shed 3 bases, with 6 bases lying between them. The length of the CDR3 is 13 residues. The CDR3 nucleotides are TGTGCCAGCAGCTTGGCCTCGTACACTGAAGCTTTCTTT. Translating it yields CASSLASYTEAFF. The variable domain in full, with the rest retrieved from reference TRBV5-6 and TRBJ1-1, is DAGVTQSPTHLIKTRGQQVTLRCSPKSGHDTVSWYQQALGQGPQFIFQYYEEEERQRGNFPDRFSGHQFPNYSSELNVNALLLGDSALYLCASSLASYTEAFFGQGTRLTVV.

This clonotype turned up a few times. The chain has TRBV7-2 and TRBJ1-2, with D perhaps TRBD1 (6 bases). Germline CDR1 is SGHTA and CDR2 is FQGNSA. Trimming stripped 5 bases from V and 8 bases from J, with 24 bases between. The CDR3 covers 16 residues. The CDR3 DNA reads TGTGCCAGCAGCAGCCCGGGACATTCCGACTTTAACGGCTACACCTTC. Its protein is CASSSPGHSDFNGYTF.

This clonotype was recorded at least ten times. The V and J genes are TRBV19 and TRBJ1-5, with 7 bases lining up with TRBD1. The CDR3 has 17 amino acids. Germline CDR1 and CDR2: LNHDA and SQIVND (reference sequence). The J segment lost 3 bases and the V segment lost 3 bases, leaving 11 bases of the junction unmatched. Written as DNA, the CDR3 is TGTGCCAGTAGTATTTTACCGGGACAGCGAAACAATCAGCCCCAGCATTTT. This translates into CASSILPGQRNNQPQHF.

Turning to this clonotype: An end of the junction differs from the germline gene, which may be a read error. V is TRBV2 and J is TRBJ2-5; D gene uncertain. Germline values: CDR1 SNHLY, CDR2 FYNNEI. The CDR3 extends over 12 amino acids. In DNA form, the CDR3 reads TGTACCAGCAGCACCTACCAAGAGACCCAGTACTTC. Protein sequence: CTSSTYQETQYF.

The rearrangement uses TRBV5-5 and TRBJ1-2; D not certain. Germline CDR1 reads SGHKS; CDR2 reads YYEKEE (reference sequence). V was shortened by 4 bases and J by 2 bases, with 18 bases between the two germline ends. The length of the CDR3 is 16 residues. The CDR3 reads CASSVGGRRLNYGYTF. The CDR3 coding sequence is TGTGCCAGCAGCGTGGGTGGACGAAGATTAAACTATGGCTACACCTTC.

The chain recombines TRBV20-1 with TRBJ2-5; 8 bases line up with TRBD2. CDR1 and CDR2 from the germline V gene are DFQATT and SNEGSKA (reference sequence). This CDR3 is 15 amino acids long. Trimming removed 0 bases from V and 7 bases from J; junction bases left unmatched: 10. The chain's CDR3 is CSARDFGRAEVTQYF. Written as DNA, the CDR3 is TGCAGTGCTAGAGACTTCGGGAGGGCCGAGGTGACCCAGTACTTC.

This clonotype has at least ten counts. The chain is built from TRBV2 and TRBJ1-2; D is possibly TRBD1 (5 bases). V lost 6 bases, J lost 5 bases, and 19 bases lay in between. Germline V gene data show CDR1 as SNHLY and CDR2 as FYNNEI. CDR3 length: 15 residues. The CDR3 sequence is CASRDRQTWAYGYTF. CDR3 sequence (DNA): TGTGCCAGCAGAGACCGACAGACCTGGGCTTATGGCTACACCTTC.

The V and J genes are TRBV7-6 and TRBJ2-5, with TRBD2 matching over 8 bases. The CDR3 consists of 13 residues. The germline CDR1 and CDR2 sequences are SGHVS and FNYEAQ. V gave up 6 bases and J gave up 6 bases; unmatched junction bases: 6. In nucleotides, the CDR3 is TGTGCCAGCAGTTCGGGGGGGAGTAAGACCCAGTACTTC. The encoded protein is CASSSGGSKTQYF.

This sequence joins TRBV20-1 and TRBJ1-3; unclear D gene. The CDR3 sequence is 12 residues long. V dropped 1 base and J dropped 7 bases, with 8 bases sitting between them. Per the germline V gene, CDR1 is DFQATT and CDR2 is SNEGSKA (reference sequence). This CDR3 is CSARVSGNTIYF. CDR3 coding DNA: TGCAGTGCTAGAGTTAGCGGGAACACCATATATTTT.

This clonotype was detected ten times or more. The chain joins TRBV12-3 or TRBV12-4 to TRBJ1-5; D is uncertain. The V and J ends lost 1 base and 0 bases respectively, with 7 bases between them. This CDR3 region has 15 residues. CDR3 residues: CASSLGTYSNQPQHF. The CDR3 nucleotides are TGTGCCAGCAGTTTAGGCACTTATAGCAATCAGCCCCAGCATTTT.

This chain links TRBV10-3 with TRBJ2-7; 10 bases match TRBD1. After removal of 8 bases from V and 5 bases from J, the junction contained 6 bases not matched to a gene. The CDR3 is 13 amino acids. CDR1 and CDR2 (germline): ENHRY, SYGVKD. The CDR3 region has the DNA TGTGCCATCGTCCGGGACAGGGGCCACGAGCAGTACTTC. This translates into CAIVRDRGHEQYF.

J is TRBJ2-5 and V is TRBV7-2, with 13 nucleotides matching TRBD2. CDR3 size: 16 residues. Germline CDR1 reads SGHTA; CDR2 reads FQGNSA. V gave up 5 bases and J gave up 5 bases; unmatched junction bases: 8. The CDR3 coding sequence is TGTGCCAGCAGCCAATCGGGACTAGCGGGACGGGAGACCCAGTACTTC. This codes for CASSQSGLAGRETQYF.

The CDR3 protein is CASSLLGLAGHNEQFF. In nucleotides, the CDR3 is TGTGCCAGCAGCTTACTCGGACTAGCGGGGCACAATGAGCAGTTCTTC. V usage is TRBV7-2 and J usage is TRBJ2-7; 12 nucleotides line up with TRBD2. The J call may be in error: the DNA end matches TRBJ2-1 better. Germline assignment: CDR1 SGHTA and CDR2 FQGNSA. This CDR3 has 16 amino acids.

The chain employs TRBV25-1 and TRBJ1-6; 11 nucleotides agree with TRBD1. CDR1 and CDR2 from the germline V gene are MGHDK and SYGVNS. The CDR3 is 15 residues long. V shed 3 bases and J 10 bases; nucleotides not matched to a gene: 5. CDR3 in amino acids: CASSDWGTGGSPLHF. The CDR3, as DNA: TGTGCCAGCAGTGATTGGGGGACAGGGGGATCACCCCTCCACTTT.

V usage is TRBV7-2 and J usage is TRBJ2-7; TRBD1 or TRBD2 may be the D gene (5 bases each). With 5 bases removed from V and 3 bases from J, the gap between germline ends came to 20 bases. The CDR3 spans 16 residues. Per germline, CDR1 SGHTA and CDR2 FQGNSA. The CDR3 sequence is CASSTDYGAFYYEQYF. CDR3 DNA: TGTGCCAGCAGCACCGACTACGGGGCATTTTACTACGAGCAGTACTTC.

The chain links TRBV29-1 to TRBJ2-7; 11 bases map to TRBD1. From germline, CDR1 is SQVTM and CDR2 ANQGSEA. The CDR3 sequence is 14 residues long. Losses at the gene ends were 6 bases for V and 1 base for J; bases not matched to a gene: 5. This CDR3 reads CSVTGTGGSYEQYF. In DNA form, the CDR3 reads TGCAGCGTCACGGGGACAGGGGGATCCTACGAGCAGTACTTC.

The chain joins TRBV15 to TRBJ2-7, with a possible D match to TRBD2 (5 bases). This CDR3 is built from 15 residues. From germline, CDR1 is LNHNV and CDR2 YYDKDF (reference sequence). Trimming removed 0 bases at V and 3 bases at J, with 12 bases between. The CDR3 sequence is CATSRDRGIGYEQYF. CDR3 DNA sequence: TGTGCCACCAGCAGAGATCGAGGGATCGGCTACGAGCAGTACTTC.

This clonotype was counted ten times or more. The V and J genes are TRBV9 and TRBJ1-2; TRBD1 is a possible D gene (5 bases). V was cut by 4 bases and J by 7 bases, with 11 bases left in between. CDR3 size: 12 residues. From germline, CDR1 is SGDLS and CDR2 YYNGEE. In DNA, the CDR3 is TGTGCCAGCAGCTGGGGGGACTCTGGCTACACCTTC. The encoded protein is CASSWGDSGYTF.

This clonotype was observed many times. This chain joins TRBV16 and TRBJ2-7; D might be TRBD2 (6 bases). CDR1 is KGHSY, CDR2 FQNENV, per germline. V was clipped by 3 bases and J by 3 bases, with 12 bases between them. The CDR3 is made up of 14 amino acids. CDR3 DNA: TGTGCCAGCAGCCAGCGGGGAAGTAACTACGAGCAGTACTTC. Translating gives CASSQRGSNYEQYF.

A few counts support this clonotype. The genes are TRBV10-3 and TRBJ1-5; TRBD1 is a possible D gene (6 bases). The CDR3 loop spans 14 amino acids. Germline V lookup: CDR1 ENHRY, CDR2 SYGVKD. The V end lost 6 bases, the J end lost 6 bases, and 15 bases lay between the germline ends. CDR3 amino acids: CAIRDSGGSQPQHF. CDR3 coding DNA: TGTGCCATCAGGGACAGCGGAGGGAGTCAGCCCCAGCATTTT.

This clonotype turned up a few times. The rearrangement links TRBV30 to TRBJ1-2; D is uncertain. This CDR3 region has 16 residues. V lost 0 bases, J lost 8 bases, and 22 bases lay in between. Germline CDR1 GTSNPN, CDR2 SVGIG (reference sequence). CDR3 DNA sequence: TGTGCCTGGAGTGTATACCTCTTCGGTCAGCTCCGAGGCTACACCTTC. Encoded protein: CAWSVYLFGQLRGYTF.

This clonotype has a count of ten or more. The V gene is TRBV7-8, the J gene TRBJ1-5; no clear D gene. This CDR3 comprises 14 residues. The germline V gene encodes CDR1 SGHVS and CDR2 FQNEAQ. V lost 2 bases to trimming and J lost 3 bases, with 8 bases between them. For the CDR3, the DNA is TGTGCCAGCAGCTTAATCCAGACCAATCAGCCCCAGCATTTT. Its translation is CASSLIQTNQPQHF. The variable domain in full, with the rest retrieved from reference TRBV7-8 and TRBJ1-5, is GAGVSQSPRYKVAKRGQDVALRCDPISGHVSLFWYQQALGQGPEFLTYFQNEAQLDKSGLPSDRFFAERPEGSVSTLKIQRTQQEDSAVYLCASSLIQTNQPQHFGDGTRLSIL.

The rearrangement links TRBV25-1 to TRBJ1-2, with D possibly TRBD1 on 5 matching bases. V was shortened by 7 bases and J by 6 bases, with 15 bases between the two germline ends. This CDR3 is 13 amino acids long. From germline, CDR1 is MGHDK and CDR2 SYGVNS. The CDR3 DNA reads TGTGCCAGCACCCCGGGGGGAGTAAATGGCTACACCTTC. It is translated as CASTPGGVNGYTF.

This clonotype was recorded at least ten times. The chain's CDR3 is CASSPYRGVYEQYF. In DNA form, the CDR3 reads TGTGCCAGCAGCCCATACAGGGGAGTCTACGAGCAGTACTTC. This chain links TRBV6-5 with TRBJ2-7; TRBD1 matches 7 bases. Looked up from germline, CDR1 is MNHEY and CDR2 is SVGAGI. V dropped 6 bases and J dropped 3; count of bases not matched to a gene: 8. The CDR3 runs 14 residues.

This clonotype came up once. The CDR3 loop is CASSLEGQGTQYF. Written as DNA, the CDR3 is TGTGCCAGCAGCTTAGAGGGACAGGGGACCCAGTACTTC. The rearrangement links TRBV7-6 to TRBJ2-5; TRBD1 matches at 9 bases. Germline assignment: CDR1 SGHVS and CDR2 FNYEAQ. V trimming: 1 base; J trimming: 7 bases; junction bases outside the gene matches: 1. This CDR3 comprises 13 residues.